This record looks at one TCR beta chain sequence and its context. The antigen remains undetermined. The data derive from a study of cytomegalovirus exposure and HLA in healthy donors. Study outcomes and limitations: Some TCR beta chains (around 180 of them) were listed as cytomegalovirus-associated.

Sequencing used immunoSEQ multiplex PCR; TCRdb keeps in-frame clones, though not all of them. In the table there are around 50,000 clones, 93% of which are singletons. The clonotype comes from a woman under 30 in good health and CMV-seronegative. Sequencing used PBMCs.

CDR3 loop: CASSLGTNEKLFF. As DNA, the CDR3 is TGTGCCAGCTCATTGGGGACAAATGAAAAACTGTTTTTT. This chain links TRBV18 with TRBJ1-4; D may be TRBD1 (6 bases). The germline V gene encodes CDR1 KGHSH and CDR2 LQKENI. With 5 bases removed from V and 5 bases from J, the gap between germline ends came to 9 bases. There are 13 residues in the CDR3.